These 3 T cell receptor beta chains came from one sample sequenced in a study of CD8 T cells in ankylosing spondylitis (dated by TCRdb to the late 2010s). The method behind the library was 5' RACE. These reads were obtained on an Illumina HiSeq 2500. Using fastp trimming at Q25 and MiXCR clonotype assembly, TCRdb reanalyzed the public sequencing data and kept in-frame beta chains. Rows with a matching CDR3 protein are joined into one entry that keeps the most common DNA and genes. This sample comprises fewer than 50,000 distinct CDR3 sequences, 8% to 13% of them detected only once. The ten biggest clones cover around 1.4% of the sample. Sequencing was carried out using blood, either unsorted or a sorted T cell fraction (not recorded which). All receptors come from a male donor with ankylosing spondylitis or in good health (not recorded which).

This clonotype was seen ten or more times. The CDR3 DNA sequence: TGTGCCAGCAGTTGGGACCGGGACTCTGTTTACGAGCAGTACTTC. The encoded protein is CASSWDRDSVYEQYF. The chain carries TRBV5-5 and TRBJ2-7, with a weak D call TRBD2 (6 bases). This CDR3 region has 15 residues. With 5 bases removed from V and 4 bases from J, the gap between germline ends came to 19 bases. Looked up from germline, CDR1 is SGHKS and CDR2 is YYEKEE (reference sequence). Using reference TRBV5-5 and TRBJ2-7 for the parts outside the CDR3, the full variable domain is DAGVTQSPTHLIKTRGQQVTLRCSPISGHKSVSWYQQVLGQGPQFIFQYYEKEERGRGNFPDRFSARQFPNYSSELNVNALLLGDSALYLCASSWDRDSVYEQYFGPGTRLTVT.

This chain uses TRBV27 with TRBJ2-1; tentatively, D is TRBD2 (6 bases). Trimming cost V 2 bases and J 9 bases, with 11 bases left between them. The CDR3 consists of 13 residues. Germline CDR1 and CDR2: MNHEY and SMNVEV (reference sequence). In DNA, the CDR3 is TGTGCCAGCAGTTTAGTGCAGGGAGGTGAGCAGTTCTTC. Residues: CASSLVQGGEQFF.

At least ten counts were recorded for this clonotype. The rearrangement uses TRBV5-1 and TRBJ1-1; TRBD1 aligns across 9 bases. The germline gives CDR1 SGHRS, CDR2 YFSETQ. V was clipped by 9 bases and J by 0 bases; unmatched bases: 9. The CDR3 contains 15 residues. The CDR3 DNA reads TGCGCCACCTCACTGACAGGGGGAATGAACACTGAAGCTTTCTTT. Encoded protein: CATSLTGGMNTEAFF.